This record covers a single TCR beta chain. Its antigen remains unidentified. Read coverage stops 3 residues before the CDR3 terminus; the germline J gene supplies the remainder. The data were obtained in a study of T cells in women clearing cervical HPV infection. Study-wide context: With HLA typing for only a few women, HLA confounding remains possible.

Study findings and constraints: Cases carried less TRBV6-7 than controls: approximately 0.1% versus 0.16%.

Only in-frame clones appear in the TCRdb table, and some are missing; sequencing was by immunoSEQ multiplex PCR. The table lists about 46,000 clones. CDR1 SGHRS and CDR2 YFSETQ come from the germline V gene. This CDR3 is 14 amino acids long. The V end lost 2 bases, the J end lost 4 bases, and 10 bases lay between the germline ends. All donors had a single incident cervical HPV16 infection, not prevalent. The TCR was taken from a woman aged 18 to 75 with a cervical HPV16 infection that either progressed to CIN3+ or cleared (not recorded which). Sequencing was carried out using blood buffy coat. V gene TRBV5-1 combines with J gene TRBJ2-1, with a weak D call TRBD1 (6 bases). CDR3 sequence: CASSLVDSYNEQFF. The CDR3 DNA, read in part, is TGCGCCAGCAGCTTAGTGGACAGTTACAATGAG.